There are a few counts of the clone carrying this TCR beta chain. The antigen remains unidentified. Unique molecular identifiers featured in how the TCRbeta library was prepared. TCRdb processed the PCR reads anew with MiXCR; each CDR3 protein has one entry. The sample consists of about 980,000 distinct CDR3 sequences, around 30% of them appearing once. The CDR3 extends over 13 amino acids. In germline, CDR1 is SGHTA, CDR2 FQGTGA. V gave up 4 bases and J gave up 4 bases, with 9 bases separating them. The data belong to a study of T-cell reconstitution after alpha-beta-depleted transplantation in children. Overall study results and limits: At around two months after transplant, the alpha-beta T cells were reportedly derived from several hundred expanded clones that came from non-depleted graft cells.

The receptor was derived from a boy in the first two years of life who had a stem cell transplant for SCID, so the T cells may come from the graft donor. The rearrangement links TRBV7-3 to TRBJ2-3, with no clear D. Sequenced material: PBMCs, mostly from graft donor cells, taken 360 days after TCRalphabeta/CD19-depleted stem cell transplant. CDR3 protein: CASSSTLADTQYF. In nucleotides, the CDR3 is TGTGCCAGCAGCTCCACCCTAGCAGATACGCAGTATTTT.